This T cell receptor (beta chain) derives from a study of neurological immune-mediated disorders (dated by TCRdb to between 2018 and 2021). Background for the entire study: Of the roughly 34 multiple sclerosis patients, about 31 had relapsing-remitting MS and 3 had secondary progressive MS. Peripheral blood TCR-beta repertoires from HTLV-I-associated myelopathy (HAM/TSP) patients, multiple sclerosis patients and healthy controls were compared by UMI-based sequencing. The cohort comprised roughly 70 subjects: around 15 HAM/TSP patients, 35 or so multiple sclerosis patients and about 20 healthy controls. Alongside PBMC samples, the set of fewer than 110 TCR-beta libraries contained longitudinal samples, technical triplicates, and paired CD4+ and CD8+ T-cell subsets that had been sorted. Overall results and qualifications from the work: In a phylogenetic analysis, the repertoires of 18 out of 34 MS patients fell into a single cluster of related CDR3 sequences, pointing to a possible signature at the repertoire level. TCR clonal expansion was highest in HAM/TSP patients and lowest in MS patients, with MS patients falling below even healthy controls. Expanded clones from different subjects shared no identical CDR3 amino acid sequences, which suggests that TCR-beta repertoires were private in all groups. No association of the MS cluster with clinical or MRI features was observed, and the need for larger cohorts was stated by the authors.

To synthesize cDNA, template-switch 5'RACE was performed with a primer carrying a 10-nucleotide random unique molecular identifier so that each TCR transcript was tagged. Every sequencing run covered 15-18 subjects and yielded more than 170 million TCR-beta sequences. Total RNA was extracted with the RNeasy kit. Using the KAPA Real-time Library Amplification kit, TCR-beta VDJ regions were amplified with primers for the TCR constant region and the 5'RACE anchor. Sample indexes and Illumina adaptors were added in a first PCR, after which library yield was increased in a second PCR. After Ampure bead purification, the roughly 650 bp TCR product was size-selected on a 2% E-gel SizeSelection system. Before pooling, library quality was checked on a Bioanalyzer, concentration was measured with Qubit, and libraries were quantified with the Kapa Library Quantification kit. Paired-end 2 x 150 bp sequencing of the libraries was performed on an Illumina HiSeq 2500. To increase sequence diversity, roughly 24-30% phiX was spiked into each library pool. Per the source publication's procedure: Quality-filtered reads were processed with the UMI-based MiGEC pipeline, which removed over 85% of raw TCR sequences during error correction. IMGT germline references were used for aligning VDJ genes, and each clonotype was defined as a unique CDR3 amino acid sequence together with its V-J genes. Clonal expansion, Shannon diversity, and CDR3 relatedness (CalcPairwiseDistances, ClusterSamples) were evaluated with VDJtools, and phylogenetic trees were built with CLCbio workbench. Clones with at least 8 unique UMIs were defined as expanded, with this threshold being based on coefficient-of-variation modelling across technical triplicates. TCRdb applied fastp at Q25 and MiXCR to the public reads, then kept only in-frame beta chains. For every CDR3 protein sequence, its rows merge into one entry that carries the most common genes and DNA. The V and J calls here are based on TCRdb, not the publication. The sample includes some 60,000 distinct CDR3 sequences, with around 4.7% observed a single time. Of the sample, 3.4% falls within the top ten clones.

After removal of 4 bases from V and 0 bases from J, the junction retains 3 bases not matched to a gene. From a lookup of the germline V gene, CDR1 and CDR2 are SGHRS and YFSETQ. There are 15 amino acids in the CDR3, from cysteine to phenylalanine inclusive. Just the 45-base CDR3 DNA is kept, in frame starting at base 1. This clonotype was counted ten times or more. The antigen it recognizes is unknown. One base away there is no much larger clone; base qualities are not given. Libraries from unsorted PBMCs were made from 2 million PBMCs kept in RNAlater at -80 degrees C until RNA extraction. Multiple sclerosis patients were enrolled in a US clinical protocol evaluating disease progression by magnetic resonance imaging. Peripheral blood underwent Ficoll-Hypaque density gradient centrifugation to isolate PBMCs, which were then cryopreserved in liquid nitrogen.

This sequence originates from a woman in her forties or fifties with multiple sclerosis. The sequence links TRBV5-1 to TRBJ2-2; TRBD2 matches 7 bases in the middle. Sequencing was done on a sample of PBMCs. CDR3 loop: CASSPRGANTGELFF. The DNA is TGCGCCAGCAGCCCCCGGGGGGCGAACACCGGGGAGCTGTTTTTT.